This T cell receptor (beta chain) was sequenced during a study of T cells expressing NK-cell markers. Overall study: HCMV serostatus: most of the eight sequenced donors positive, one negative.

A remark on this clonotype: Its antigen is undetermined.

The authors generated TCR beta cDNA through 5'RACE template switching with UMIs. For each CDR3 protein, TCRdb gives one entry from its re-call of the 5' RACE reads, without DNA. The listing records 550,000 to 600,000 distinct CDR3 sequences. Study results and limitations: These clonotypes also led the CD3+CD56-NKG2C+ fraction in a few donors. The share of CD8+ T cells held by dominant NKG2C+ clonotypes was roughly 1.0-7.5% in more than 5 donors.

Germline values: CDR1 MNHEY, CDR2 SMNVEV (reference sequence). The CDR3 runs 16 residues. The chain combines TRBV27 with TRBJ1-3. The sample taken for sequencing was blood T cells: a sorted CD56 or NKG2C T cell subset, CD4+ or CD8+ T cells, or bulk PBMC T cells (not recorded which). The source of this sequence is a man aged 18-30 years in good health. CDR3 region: CASSLNRPGNGNTIYF.